This T cell receptor beta chain was identified during a study of T cells in women clearing cervical HPV infection. Across the whole study: For cases, blood was sampled a median approximately 150 days after lesion detection, interquartile range roughly 90 to 230 days.

Assay used: immunoSEQ multiplex PCR; TCRdb lists only in-frame clones, some missing. The listing contains fewer than 30,000 clones. The V gene end was trimmed by 2 bases and the J gene end by 6 bases; junction bases not matched to a gene: 4. The CDR3 consists of 14 residues. CDR1 and CDR2 (germline): KGHSH, LQKENI. A note on this clone: Its matching antigen is unknown. The read finishes 3 residues shy of the CDR3 end, and the germline J gene is used to complete it.

Study-wide points: Timing of associations relative to infection is unclear; T-cell subsets were not isolated. CIN3+ cases had significantly higher TCR richness than controls; evenness did not differ. Controls had more TRBV6-7 (0.16%) than cases (about 0.11%).

V and J are TRBV18 and TRBJ2-1, with 7 bases fitting TRBD2. Material for sequencing was blood buffy coat. This clonotype originated in a woman between 18 and 75 years old with a cervical HPV16 infection that either progressed to CIN3+ or cleared (not recorded which). The sequenced part of the CDR3 DNA is TGTGCCAGCTCACCAGAGCGGGGCCTCAATGAG. It translates to CASSPERGLNE. The full CDR3 reads CASSPERGLNEQFF.